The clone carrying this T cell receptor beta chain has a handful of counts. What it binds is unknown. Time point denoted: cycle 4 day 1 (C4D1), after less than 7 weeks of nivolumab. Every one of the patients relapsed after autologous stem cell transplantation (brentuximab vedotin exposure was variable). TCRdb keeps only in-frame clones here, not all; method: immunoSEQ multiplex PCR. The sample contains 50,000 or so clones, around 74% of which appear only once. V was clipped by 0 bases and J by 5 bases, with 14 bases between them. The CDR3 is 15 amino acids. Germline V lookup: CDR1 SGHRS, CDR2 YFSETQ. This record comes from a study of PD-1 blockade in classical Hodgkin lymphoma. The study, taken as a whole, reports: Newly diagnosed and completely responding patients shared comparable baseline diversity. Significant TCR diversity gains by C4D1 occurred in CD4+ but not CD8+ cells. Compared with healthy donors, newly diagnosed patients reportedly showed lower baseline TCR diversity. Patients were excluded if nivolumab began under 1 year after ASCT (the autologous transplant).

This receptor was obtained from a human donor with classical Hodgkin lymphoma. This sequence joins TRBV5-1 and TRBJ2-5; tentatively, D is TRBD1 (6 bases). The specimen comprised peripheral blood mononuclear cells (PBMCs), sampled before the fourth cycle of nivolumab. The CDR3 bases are TGCGCCAGCAGCTTGGGACAGGTCGCCCAGGAGACCCAGTACTTC. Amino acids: CASSLGQVAQETQYF. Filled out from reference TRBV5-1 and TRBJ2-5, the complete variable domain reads KAGVTQTPRYLIKTRGQQVTLSCSPISGHRSVSWYQQTPGQGLQFLFEYFSETQRNKGNFPGRFSGRQFSNSRSEMNVSTLELGDSALYLCASSLGQVAQETQYFGPGTRLLVL.